The sequence of this T cell receptor (beta chain) was determined in a study of T cells expressing NK-cell markers. Study context: HCMV serostatus: seven of eight sequenced donors positive, one negative.

The cDNA for TCR beta came from 5'RACE template switching with UMIs. With the 5' RACE reads reprocessed, TCRdb shows one record per CDR3 protein and no DNA. Its table records some 410,000 distinct CDR3 sequences. CDR1 SGHTA and CDR2 FQGNSA come from the germline V gene. The CDR3 has 13 residues. The chain joins TRBV7-2 to TRBJ1-1. This TCR was recovered from a woman between 18 and 75 years old in good health. The sequenced material came from blood T cells: a sorted CD56 or NKG2C T cell subset, CD4+ or CD8+ T cells, or bulk PBMC T cells (not recorded which). The CDR3 sequence is CASSLDWRAEAFF.